Each of the 13 T cell receptor beta chains below was sequenced from the same sample in a study of blood T cell repertoires in COVID-19. Only in-frame clones appear in the TCRdb table, and some are missing; sequencing was by immunoSEQ multiplex PCR. The table lists roughly 63,000 clones, 75% to 90% of them singletons. Source material: peripheral blood. These receptors all stem from a man between 50 and 59 years old with acute or convalescent COVID-19.

The gene calls are TRBV11-2 and TRBJ1-5; D unclear. Trimming pared 4 bases from V and 6 bases from J, leaving 16 bases between. Germline loops: CDR1 SGHAT, CDR2 FQNNGV. This CDR3 comprises 15 residues. DNA for the CDR3: TGTGCCAGCAGCTCAAGGGATACCGCGGGTCAGCCCCAGCATTTT. Translated, it gives CASSSRDTAGQPQHF. The whole variable domain, remainder taken from reference TRBV11-2 and TRBJ1-5, is EAGVAQSPRYKIIEKRQSVAFWCNPISGHATLYWYQQILGQGPKLLIQFQNNGVVDDSQLPKDRFSAERLKGVDSTLKIQPAKLEDSAVYLCASSSRDTAGQPQHFGDGTRLSIL.

The chain joins TRBV19 to TRBJ1-4; D remains ambiguous. V lost 5 bases and J lost 0, with 7 bases in between. The germline gives CDR1 LNHDA, CDR2 SQIVND (reference sequence). This CDR3 contains 14 residues. This CDR3 is CASSPSATNEKLFF. CDR3 bases: TGTGCCAGTAGTCCTAGTGCAACTAATGAAAAACTGTTTTTT.

This chain links TRBV27 with TRBJ2-2; D ambiguous. This CDR3 spans 14 amino acids. Germline CDR1 MNHEY, CDR2 SMNVEV (reference sequence). V lost 6 bases and J 2 bases, leaving 10 bases between the germline ends. The CDR3 nucleotides read TGTGCCAGCAGATCAGGCACAAACACCGGGGAGCTGTTTTTT. Translation: CASRSGTNTGELFF.

The V call is TRBV27, the J call TRBJ1-3; the match to TRBD1 covers 7 bases. The CDR3 has 15 residues. The germline gives CDR1 MNHEY, CDR2 SMNVEV (reference sequence). V shed 5 bases and J 0 bases; nucleotides not matched to a gene: 4. CDR3 residues: CASSRQGSSGNTIYF. CDR3 DNA: TGTGCCAGCAGTCGACAGGGATCCTCTGGAAACACCATATATTTT.

Only one count was recorded for this clone. The chain links TRBV6-5 to TRBJ1-1; a possible D gene is TRBD1 (6 bases). Germline V gene lookup returns CDR1 MNHEY and CDR2 SVGAGI. The CDR3 has 15 amino acids. Trimming took 6 bases from V and 4 from J, leaving 18 bases between them. The CDR3 here is CASSQTPGDGTEAFF. The DNA for the CDR3 is TGTGCCAGCAGCCAGACCCCAGGGGACGGCACTGAAGCTTTCTTT.

V is TRBV7-2 and J is TRBJ1-4; TRBD1 aligns across 7 bases. The CDR3 covers 16 residues. The germline V gene has CDR1 SGHTA and CDR2 FQGNSA. V lost 3 bases, J lost 7 bases, and 11 bases stayed unmatched. The CDR3 DNA follows: TGTGCCAGCAGCTTGTTAGGGGGCGCACGTAGTGAAAAACTGTTTTTT. It specifies CASSLLGGARSEKLFF. The complete variable domain, with remaining parts taken from reference TRBV7-2 and TRBJ1-4, reads GAGVSQSPSNKVTEKGKDVELRCDPISGHTALYWYRQSLGQGLEFLIYFQGNSAPDKSGLPSDRFSAERTGGSVSTLTIQRTQQEDSAVYLCASSLLGGARSEKLFFGSGTQLSVL.

The chain links TRBV30 to TRBJ1-2; possibly TRBD1 for D (6 bases). This CDR3 is built from 13 residues. Trimming took off 2 bases at V and 0 bases at J, with 7 bases between the two ends. Germline CDR1 GTSNPN, CDR2 SVGIG (reference sequence). CDR3 coding DNA: TGTGCCTGGAGTCGGACAGCTAACTATGGCTACACCTTC. Its protein is CAWSRTANYGYTF.

This rearrangement joins TRBV6-5 to TRBJ1-5; weak D call: TRBD1 (5 bases). The CDR3 loop spans 13 amino acids. V lost 4 bases to trimming and J lost 4 bases, with 8 bases between them. Germline-derived CDR1 and CDR2 are MNHEY and SVGAGI. Here the CDR3 reads CASSSGSNQPQHF. CDR3 nucleotide sequence: TGTGCCAGCAGTTCAGGGTCGAATCAGCCCCAGCATTTT.

V and J are TRBV20-1 and TRBJ2-1; 10 bases match TRBD2. The CDR3 sequence is 15 residues long. V lost 3 bases, J lost 6 bases, and 8 bases stayed unmatched. The germline gives CDR1 DFQATT, CDR2 SNEGSKA (reference sequence). CDR3 amino acids: CSASPAGGPGNEQFF. Written as DNA, the CDR3 is TGCAGTGCTAGTCCAGCGGGAGGGCCGGGCAATGAGCAGTTCTTC.

CDR3 in amino acids: CASSFRGRGNTEAFF. The CDR3 coding sequence is TGTGCCAGCAGCTTCAGAGGGCGGGGGAACACTGAAGCTTTCTTT. The rearrangement uses TRBV11-2 and TRBJ1-1; D uncertain. Germline assignment: CDR1 SGHAT and CDR2 FQNNGV. Deletions cut 3 bases from V and 1 base from J, with 12 bases between. CDR3 length equals 15 residues.

The chain is built from TRBV10-3 and TRBJ2-7, with a weak D call TRBD1 (6 bases). Germline V gene lookup returns CDR1 ENHRY and CDR2 SYGVKD. This CDR3 comprises 11 residues. With 11 bases removed from V and 3 bases from J, the gap between germline ends came to 11 bases. CDR3 region: CAVGTNYEQYF. CDR3 bases: TGTGCCGTAGGGACAAACTACGAGCAGTACTTC.

V is TRBV7-9 and J is TRBJ2-1; 13 bases are a match to TRBD2. V shed 1 base and J 11 bases; nucleotides not matched to a gene: 8. CDR3 length: 16 residues. Germline V gene lookup returns CDR1 SEHNR and CDR2 FQNEAQ (reference sequence). The chain's CDR3 is CASSLGGLAGASKQFF. The DNA for the CDR3 is TGTGCCAGCAGCTTAGGAGGACTAGCGGGAGCATCTAAGCAGTTCTTC.

The chain links TRBV24-1 to TRBJ2-3, with TRBD1 matching over 7 bases. Germline trimming cut 4 bases from V and 6 bases from J; bases unmatched to any gene: 9. The CDR3 covers 15 residues. Germline loops: CDR1 KGHDR, CDR2 SFDVKD. CDR3 sequence (DNA): TGTGCCACCAGTGAGCGACAGGGAAACTACGATACGCAGTATTTT. As protein: CATSERQGNYDTQYF.